The 32 T cell receptor beta chains presented below share a single source sample, sequenced in a study of beta chain features in type 1 diabetes. Since all of the isolated RNA was reverse transcribed, expressed TCRB transcripts were what got sequenced. TCRdb's copy holds only in-frame clones and misses some; the assay was immunoSEQ multiplex PCR. This sample carries hundreds of thousands of clones, approximately 15% of them seen once, and the ten largest clones take under 0.04%. Sequencing input: naive CD4+ T cells from blood. All receptors come from a man under 40 in good health.

The gene calls are TRBV19 and TRBJ1-1; D uncertain. CDR1 is LNHDA and CDR2 is SQIVND in the germline V gene (reference sequence). The CDR3 is made up of 15 amino acids. Between the trimmed V and J ends, which lost 4 bases and 3 bases, there was a span of 15 bases. In nucleotides, the CDR3 is TGTGCCAGTAGTAAAATTCAAATTGAGGACACTGAAGCTTTCTTT. This gives the protein CASSKIQIEDTEAFF.

V usage is TRBV7-2 and J usage is TRBJ2-5; weak D call: TRBD2 (5 bases). Trimming took 5 bases from V and 9 from J, leaving 22 bases between them. The CDR3 sequence is 15 residues long. The germline V gene encodes CDR1 SGHTA and CDR2 FQGNSA. In nucleotides, the CDR3 is TGTGCCAGCAGCGCCCGGACTGGACCGGAGTACTCCCAGTACTTC. Its translation is CASSARTGPEYSQYF.

CDR3 sequence: CASTKREYYNEQFF. The DNA of the CDR3 is TGTGCCAGCACGAAGCGGGAGTACTACAATGAGCAGTTCTTC. The V gene is TRBV18, the J gene TRBJ2-1, with 8 bases identical to TRBD2. From germline, CDR1 is KGHSH and CDR2 LQKENI. Germline trimming cut 8 bases from V and 3 bases from J; bases unmatched to any gene: 6. The CDR3 is 14 amino acids.

The chain links TRBV10-3 to TRBJ2-5, with 10 bases lining up with TRBD1. CDR3 length: 17 amino acids. V lost 0 bases, J lost 4 bases, and 8 bases stayed unmatched. Germline V lookup: CDR1 ENHRY, CDR2 SYGVKD. CDR3 amino acids: CAISESAWDRGPETQYF. CDR3 DNA sequence: TGTGCCATCAGTGAGTCAGCCTGGGACAGGGGACCAGAGACCCAGTACTTC.

This clone was seen a handful of times. J is TRBJ2-3 and V is TRBV1. TRBV1 is termed a pseudogene. The CDR3 totals 16 residues. CDR3 residues: CTSSQESGGDKDTQYF. The CDR3, as DNA: TGCACCAGCAGCCAAGAATCAGGGGGGGATAAAGATACGCAGTATTTT.

The chain couples TRBV5-4 to TRBJ2-1, with a weak D call TRBD1 (6 bases). Per the germline V gene, CDR1 is SGHNT and CDR2 is YYREEE (reference sequence). The CDR3 has 12 residues. Trimming took off 4 bases at V and 9 bases at J, with 11 bases between the two ends. CDR3 sequence reads: CASSTQGSEQFF. CDR3 coding DNA: TGTGCCAGCAGCACACAGGGAAGTGAGCAGTTCTTC.

This clone was observed a handful of times. This rearrangement joins TRBV6-5 to TRBJ1-5; no definite D call. Germline CDR1 and CDR2: MNHEY and SVGAGI. The V end lost 3 bases, the J end lost 7 bases, and 7 bases lay between the germline ends. CDR3 size: 12 residues. The CDR3 nucleotides read TGTGCCAGCAGTTATCTGGGACAGCCCCAGCATTTT. Its translation is CASSYLGQPQHF.

CDR3 coding DNA: TGTGCCAGCTCCCTGGCGGCTGAGCAGTTCTTC. Its protein product is CASSLAAEQFF. The chain joins TRBV18 to TRBJ2-1; no clear D. Germline values: CDR1 KGHSH, CDR2 LQKENI. Trimming left V 6 bases short and J 9 bases short, with 9 bases between. CDR3 length: 11 residues.

This clone was recorded a few times. J is TRBJ2-1 and V is TRBV29-1; 9 bases match TRBD2. The CDR3 has 13 residues. V dropped 5 bases and J dropped 6; count of bases not matched to a gene: 5. Germline CDR1 reads SQVTM; CDR2 reads ANQGSEA. The CDR3 nucleotides are TGCAGCGTTTCAGAGACTAGCGGCAATGAGCAGTTCTTC. Translated, it gives CSVSETSGNEQFF.

The gene calls are TRBV13 and TRBJ2-1; D tentatively reads TRBD1 or TRBD2 (5 bases each). The CDR3 is 13 residues long. Per germline, CDR1 PRHDT and CDR2 FYEKMQ (reference sequence). The V and J ends lost 6 bases and 6 bases respectively, with 12 bases between them. CDR3 DNA sequence: TGTGCCAGCAGACGGGGCCTCGCCAATGAGCAGTTCTTC. Amino acids: CASRRGLANEQFF.

Ten or more counts support this clone. The chain uses TRBV23-1 and TRBJ2-5, with 10 bases lining up with TRBD1. TRBV23-1 qualifies as an ORF whose function is uncertain. The CDR3 loop spans 15 amino acids. J gave up 6 bases and V 4 bases, and 8 bases lay outside the gene matches. CDR3 region: CASSPIGTGEKTQYF. For the CDR3, the DNA is TGCGCCAGCAGTCCAATCGGGACAGGGGAAAAGACCCAGTACTTC.

This chain connects TRBV9 to TRBJ2-3; 15 positions agree with TRBD2. The CDR3 is 16 amino acids. Trimming took 3 bases from V and 3 from J; bases not matched to a gene: 2. Germline lookup yields CDR1 SGDLS and CDR2 YYNGEE. CDR3 region: CASSAGTSGGTDTQYF. CDR3 sequence (DNA): TGTGCCAGCAGCGCCGGGACTAGCGGGGGGACAGATACGCAGTATTTT.

This clone was recorded a few times. This chain uses TRBV11-2 with TRBJ2-1; the match to TRBD2 covers 11 bases. With V trimmed by 7 bases and J by 10 bases, 9 bases remained unmatched. The germline V gene has CDR1 SGHAT and CDR2 FQNNGV. This CDR3 contains 14 residues. In DNA, the CDR3 is TGTGCCAGCAACTCCCTAGCGGGGGGATTAGAGCAGTTCTTC. Amino acids: CASNSLAGGLEQFF.

The V gene is TRBV29-1, the J gene TRBJ1-5; D might be TRBD1 (6 bases). This CDR3 has 14 amino acids. The germline V gene encodes CDR1 SQVTM and CDR2 ANQGSEA. Trimming stripped 5 bases from V and 7 bases from J, with 18 bases between. This chain's CDR3 is CSVLGEGERQPQHF. CDR3 sequence (DNA): TGCAGCGTTTTAGGTGAGGGGGAAAGACAGCCCCAGCATTTT.

This clone has just a few counts. This chain joins TRBV13 and TRBJ2-3; 9 bases align to TRBD1. This CDR3 is built from 16 residues. The germline V gene encodes CDR1 PRHDT and CDR2 FYEKMQ (reference sequence). After removal of 2 bases from V and 0 bases from J, the junction contained 3 bases not matched to a gene. CDR3 sequence: CASSLRDRASTDTQYF. In nucleotides, the CDR3 is TGTGCCAGCAGCTTACGGGACAGGGCGAGCACAGATACGCAGTATTTT.

The chain has TRBV5-6 and TRBJ2-1; the match to TRBD2 covers 11 bases. Germline V gives CDR1 SGHDT, CDR2 YYEEEE. Unmatched junction bases numbered 8, after V lost 0 bases and J lost 0 bases. This CDR3 has 19 amino acids. The CDR3 is CASSLALLAGASSYNEQFF. CDR3 nucleotide sequence: TGTGCCAGCAGCTTGGCCTTACTAGCGGGGGCTAGCTCCTACAATGAGCAGTTCTTC.

This clone was observed a few times. The CDR3 is CASSQDPTSQETQYF. DNA of the CDR3: TGCGCCAGCAGCCAAGATCCTACTAGCCAAGAGACCCAGTACTTC. The chain employs TRBV4-3 and TRBJ2-5; maybe TRBD2 (5 bases). With 0 bases removed from V and 1 base from J, the gap between germline ends came to 9 bases. Germline V gene sequence: CDR1 LGHNA, CDR2 YSLEER. This CDR3 has 15 residues.

This clone was seen only a few times. This chain uses TRBV10-3 with TRBJ1-6, with TRBD1 matching over 7 bases. The germline V gene has CDR1 ENHRY and CDR2 SYGVKD. The CDR3 is made up of 14 amino acids. J gave up 10 bases and V 3 bases, and 6 bases lay outside the gene matches. The CDR3 DNA reads as TGTGCCATCAGTGAAGTGGGACAGCCATCACCCCTCCACTTT. Translated, it gives CAISEVGQPSPLHF.

The V call is TRBV7-9, the J call TRBJ1-5; 8 nucleotides agree with TRBD1. Germline-derived CDR1 and CDR2 are SEHNR and FQNEAQ (reference sequence). The V and J ends lost 5 bases and 3 bases, in that order; junction bases with no gene match: 9. The CDR3 contains 16 residues. CDR3 region: CASSRMTGAYNQPQHF. For the CDR3, the DNA is TGTGCCAGCAGCCGAATGACAGGGGCGTACAATCAGCCCCAGCATTTT.

The chain uses TRBV7-9 and TRBJ2-3; D gene ambiguous. The CDR3 extends over 13 amino acids. Germline V gene data show CDR1 as SEHNR and CDR2 as FQNEAQ (reference sequence). V lost 1 base to trimming and J lost 11 bases, with 13 bases between them. The CDR3 DNA sequence: TGTGCCAGCAGCTTAGATCCTTGGCGGCGGCAGTATTTT. Encoded protein: CASSLDPWRRQYF.

This clone was counted a few times. The J gene is TRBJ2-1, the V gene TRBV19, with D possibly matching TRBD2 (5 bases). Germline V CDR1 and CDR2: LNHDA, SQIVND (reference sequence). V dropped 5 bases and J dropped 8 bases, with 22 bases sitting between them. The CDR3 covers 16 residues. The CDR3 is CASSQVRGWAQDEQFF. The CDR3 nucleotides read TGTGCCAGTAGTCAAGTCCGGGGTTGGGCCCAGGATGAGCAGTTCTTC.

This clone was seen just once. This chain uses TRBV7-2 with TRBJ2-3; 9 bases are shared with TRBD2. The CDR3 runs 17 residues. With V trimmed by 2 bases and J by 3 bases, 9 bases remained unmatched. Germline-derived CDR1 and CDR2 are SGHTA and FQGNSA. For the CDR3, the DNA is TGTGCCAGCAGCTTATGGTTTGCGGGAGGGGCTACAGATACGCAGTATTTT. Translating it yields CASSLWFAGGATDTQYF. Looking up the rest from reference TRBV7-2 and TRBJ2-3 gives the full variable domain: GAGVSQSPSNKVTEKGKDVELRCDPISGHTALYWYRQSLGQGLEFLIYFQGNSAPDKSGLPSDRFSAERTGGSVSTLTIQRTQQEDSAVYLCASSLWFAGGATDTQYFGPGTRLTVL.

V gene TRBV25-1 combines with J gene TRBJ2-5; TRBD1 matches 9 bases. The CDR3 is made up of 13 amino acids. V was pared by 6 bases and J by 4 bases, with 3 bases of the junction left unmatched. The germline gives CDR1 MGHDK, CDR2 SYGVNS. CDR3 sequence (DNA): TGTGCCAGCAGCTACAGGGGGCGAGAGACCCAGTACTTC. Encoded protein: CASSYRGRETQYF. The variable domain in full, with the rest retrieved from reference TRBV25-1 and TRBJ2-5, is EADIYQTPRYLVIGTGKKITLECSQTMGHDKMYWYQQDPGMELHLIHYSYGVNSTEKGDLSSESTVSRIRTEHFPLTLESARPSHTSQYLCASSYRGRETQYFGPGTRLLVL.

This clone was detected a few times. The V call is TRBV4-1, the J call TRBJ2-7, with 8 bases lining up with TRBD1. Germline V gene sequence: CDR1 MGHRA, CDR2 YSYEKL. The trim removed 4 bases at V and 4 bases at J, leaving 9 bases unmatched. The CDR3 sequence is 15 residues long. The CDR3 is CASSPSWTGSYEQYF. The CDR3 DNA is TGCGCCAGCAGCCCTAGCTGGACAGGGAGTTACGAGCAGTACTTC.

The chain employs TRBV6-6 and TRBJ1-4, with unresolved D. Germline values: CDR1 MNHNY, CDR2 SVGAGI (reference sequence). The CDR3 has 13 amino acids. V was clipped by 7 bases and J by 5 bases, with 11 bases between them. CDR3 region: CASTQMKNEKLFF. DNA of the CDR3: TGTGCCAGCACCCAGATGAAAAATGAAAAACTGTTTTTT.

This clone was found a few times. J is TRBJ2-7 and V is TRBV15; 8 bases match TRBD2. This CDR3 is built from 18 residues. From germline, CDR1 is LNHNV and CDR2 YYDKDF (reference sequence). Losses at the gene ends were 0 bases for V and 0 bases for J; bases not matched to a gene: 10. CDR3 bases: TGTGCCACCAGCAGAGATCGGGGCGCGGGAGGCCTCTCCTACGAGCAGTACGTC. As protein: CATSRDRGAGGLSYEQYV.

This clone was observed a handful of times. The chain recombines TRBV19 with TRBJ2-7; D perhaps matches TRBD1 (5 bases). The CDR3 extends over 14 amino acids. Germline V gives CDR1 LNHDA, CDR2 SQIVND (reference sequence). Trimming removed 4 bases from V and 4 bases from J, with 14 bases in between. CDR3: CASSTTLDSYEQYF. CDR3 nucleotide sequence: TGTGCCAGTAGTACCACACTCGACAGTTACGAGCAGTACTTC.

The genes are TRBV7-9 and TRBJ1-2, with D unclear. Germline values: CDR1 SEHNR, CDR2 FQNEAQ (reference sequence). Trimming took off 0 bases at V and 8 bases at J, with 4 bases between the two ends. The CDR3 contains 11 residues. The chain's CDR3 is CASSLAAGYTF. In DNA form, the CDR3 reads TGTGCCAGCAGCTTAGCCGCGGGCTACACCTTC.

V is TRBV7-2 and J is TRBJ2-7, with 8 bases that match TRBD1. The CDR3 contains 15 residues. V dropped 2 bases and J dropped 4; count of bases not matched to a gene: 7. Germline V gene lookup returns CDR1 SGHTA and CDR2 FQGNSA. The CDR3 loop reads CASSLSSRQGYEQYV. The CDR3 region has the DNA TGTGCCAGCAGCTTATCATCGAGACAGGGGTACGAGCAGTACGTC.

This clone showed up just a few times. The genes are TRBV10-3 and TRBJ2-5, with 10 nucleotides matching TRBD2. The V gene end was trimmed by 6 bases and the J gene end by 2 bases; junction bases not matched to a gene: 9. Germline CDR1 reads ENHRY; CDR2 reads SYGVKD. The CDR3 loop spans 16 amino acids. CDR3 amino acids: CAIRPGASGGQETQYF. The CDR3 DNA is TGTGCCATCAGACCAGGGGCTAGCGGGGGACAAGAGACCCAGTACTTC.

The J gene is TRBJ2-5, the V gene TRBV11-3; D gene ambiguous. Germline V gives CDR1 SGHNT, CDR2 YENEEA. V lost 4 bases, J lost 2 bases, and 8 bases lay in between. There are 13 residues in the CDR3. The CDR3 DNA reads TGTGCCAGCAGCTATGGGGTTCAAGAGACCCAGTACTTC. Amino acids: CASSYGVQETQYF.

This clone was found a few times. The V gene is TRBV7-2, the J gene TRBJ2-7, with 11 bases lining up with TRBD2. Germline assignment: CDR1 SGHTA and CDR2 FQGNSA. V was clipped by 0 bases and J by 9 bases; unmatched bases: 7. The CDR3 covers 15 residues. As DNA, the CDR3 is TGTGCCAGCAGCTTAGCCCTAGCGGGGGGTAGCGGGCAGTACTTC. Its translation is CASSLALAGGSGQYF. The full variable domain, completed using reference TRBV7-2 and TRBJ2-7, is GAGVSQSPSNKVTEKGKDVELRCDPISGHTALYWYRQSLGQGLEFLIYFQGNSAPDKSGLPSDRFSAERTGGSVSTLTIQRTQQEDSAVYLCASSLALAGGSGQYFGPGTRLTVT.